This TCR beta chain emerged from a study of regulatory T cells in long-lasting Graves disease. Study as a whole: Persistent Graves' disease denoted over 5 years of antithyroid drugs plus positive TSH receptor antibodies.

CDR3 length: 19 amino acids. The V gene's germline CDR1 is KGHDR and CDR2 SFDVKD. The J segment lost 2 bases and the V segment lost 5 bases, leaving 15 bases of the junction unmatched. The time point is: persistent/refractory GD, antithyroid drugs over 5 years with positive TRAb. PBMCs provided the RNA from which the TCR library was made. With iRepertoire HTBI primers and Arm-PCR of CDR3 regions, TCR beta libraries were built. TCRdb reprocessed the multiplex PCR reads with MiXCR, giving one entry per CDR3 protein. The sample records roughly 400,000 distinct CDR3 sequences, less than 25% being singletons.

The chain couples TRBV24-1 to TRBJ2-3; 10 nucleotides line up with TRBD2. This TCR was sampled from a female donor with Graves disease. Sequences were derived from peripheral blood mononuclear cells (PBMCs), sampled when the disease was refractory, from a patient treated with antithyroid drugs. Written as DNA, the CDR3 is TGTGCCACCAGTGGCTTCCCCACACCTAGCGGGAGTAACACAGATACGCAGTATTTT. It codes for CATSGFPTPSGSNTDTQYF.